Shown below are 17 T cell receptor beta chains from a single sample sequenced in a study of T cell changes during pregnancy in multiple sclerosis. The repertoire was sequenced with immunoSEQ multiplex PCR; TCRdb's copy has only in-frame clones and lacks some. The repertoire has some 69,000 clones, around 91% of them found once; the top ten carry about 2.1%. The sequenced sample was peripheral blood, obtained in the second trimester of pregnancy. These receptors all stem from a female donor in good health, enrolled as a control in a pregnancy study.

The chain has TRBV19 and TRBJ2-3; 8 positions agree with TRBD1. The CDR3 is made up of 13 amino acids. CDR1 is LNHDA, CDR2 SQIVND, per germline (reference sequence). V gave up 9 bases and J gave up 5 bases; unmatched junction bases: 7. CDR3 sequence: CASRDRGIDTQYF. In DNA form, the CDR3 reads TGTGCCAGCCGCGACAGGGGTATAGATACGCAGTATTTT.

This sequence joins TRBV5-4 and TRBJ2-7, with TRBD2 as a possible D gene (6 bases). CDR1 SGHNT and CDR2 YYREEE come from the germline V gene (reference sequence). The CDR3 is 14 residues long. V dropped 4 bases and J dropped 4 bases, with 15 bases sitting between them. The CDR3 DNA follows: TGTGCCAGCAGCCTGATAGGGACTCTTTACGAGCAGTACTTC. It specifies CASSLIGTLYEQYF.

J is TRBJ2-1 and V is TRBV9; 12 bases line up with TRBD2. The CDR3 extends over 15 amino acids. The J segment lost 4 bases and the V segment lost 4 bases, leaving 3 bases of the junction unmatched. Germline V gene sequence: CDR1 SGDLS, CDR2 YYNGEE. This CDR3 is CASSYGLAGYNEQFF. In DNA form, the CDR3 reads TGTGCCAGCAGCTACGGACTAGCGGGGTACAATGAGCAGTTCTTC.

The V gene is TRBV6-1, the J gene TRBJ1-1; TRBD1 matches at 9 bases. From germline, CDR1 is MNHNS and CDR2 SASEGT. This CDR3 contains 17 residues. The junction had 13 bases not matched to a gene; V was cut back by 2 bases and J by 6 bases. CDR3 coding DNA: TGTGCCAGCAGTGAATGGAGGACAGGGGCCCGGGCCCCTGAAGCTTTCTTT. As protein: CASSEWRTGARAPEAFF.

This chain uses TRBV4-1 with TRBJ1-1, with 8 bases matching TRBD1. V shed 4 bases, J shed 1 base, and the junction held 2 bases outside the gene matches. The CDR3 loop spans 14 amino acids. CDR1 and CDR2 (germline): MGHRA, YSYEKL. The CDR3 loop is CASSPTGENTEAFF. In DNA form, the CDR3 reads TGCGCCAGCAGCCCGACAGGGGAGAACACTGAAGCTTTCTTT.

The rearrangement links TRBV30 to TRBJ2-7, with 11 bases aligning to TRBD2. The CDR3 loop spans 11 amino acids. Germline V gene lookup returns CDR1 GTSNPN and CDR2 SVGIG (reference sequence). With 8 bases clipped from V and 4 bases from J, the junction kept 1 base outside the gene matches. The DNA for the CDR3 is TGTGCCGGGACTAGCGGTTACGAGCAGTACTTC. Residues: CAGTSGYEQYF.

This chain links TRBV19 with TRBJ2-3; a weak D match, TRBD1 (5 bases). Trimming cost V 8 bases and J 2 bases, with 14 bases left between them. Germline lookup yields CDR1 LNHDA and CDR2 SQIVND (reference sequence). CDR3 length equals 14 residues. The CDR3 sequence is CASLDRRYTDTQYF. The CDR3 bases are TGTGCCAGTCTAGACAGAAGATACACAGATACGCAGTATTTT.

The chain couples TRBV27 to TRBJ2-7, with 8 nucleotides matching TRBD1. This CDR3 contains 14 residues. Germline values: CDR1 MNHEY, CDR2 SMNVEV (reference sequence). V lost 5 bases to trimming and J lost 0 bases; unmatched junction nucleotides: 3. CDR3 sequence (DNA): TGTGCCAGCAGTCACAGGGGGAGCTCCTACGAGCAGTACTTC. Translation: CASSHRGSSYEQYF.

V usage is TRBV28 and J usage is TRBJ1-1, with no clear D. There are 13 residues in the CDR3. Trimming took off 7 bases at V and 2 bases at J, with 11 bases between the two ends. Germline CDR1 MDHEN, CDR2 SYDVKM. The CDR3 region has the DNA TGTGCCAGCACCGCCGGACTTAACACTGAAGCTTTCTTT. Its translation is CASTAGLNTEAFF.

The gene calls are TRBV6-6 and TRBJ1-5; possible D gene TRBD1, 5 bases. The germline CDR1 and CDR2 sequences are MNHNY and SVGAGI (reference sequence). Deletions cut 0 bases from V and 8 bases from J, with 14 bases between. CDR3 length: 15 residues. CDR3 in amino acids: CASSYSGREVEPQHF. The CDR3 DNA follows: TGTGCCAGCAGTTACTCGGGCAGGGAAGTGGAGCCCCAGCATTTT.

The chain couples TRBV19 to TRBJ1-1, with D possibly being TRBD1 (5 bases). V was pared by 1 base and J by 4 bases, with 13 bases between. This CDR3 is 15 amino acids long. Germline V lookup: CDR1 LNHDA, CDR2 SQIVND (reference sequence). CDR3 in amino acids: CASSIVGAVGTEAFF. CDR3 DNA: TGTGCCAGTAGTATAGTTGGGGCCGTGGGCACTGAAGCTTTCTTT.

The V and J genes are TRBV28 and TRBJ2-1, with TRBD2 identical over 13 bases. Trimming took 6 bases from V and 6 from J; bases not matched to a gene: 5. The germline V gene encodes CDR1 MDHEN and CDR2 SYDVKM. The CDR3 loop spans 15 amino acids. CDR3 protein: CASSRLAGGANEQFF. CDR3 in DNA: TGTGCCAGCAGCCGACTAGCGGGAGGTGCCAATGAGCAGTTCTTC.

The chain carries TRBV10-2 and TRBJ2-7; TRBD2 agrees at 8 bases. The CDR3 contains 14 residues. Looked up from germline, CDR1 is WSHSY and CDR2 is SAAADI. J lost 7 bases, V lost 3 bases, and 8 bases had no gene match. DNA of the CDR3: TGCGCCAGCAGTGAATCGGCGGGAGGTGGAGAGCAGTACTTC. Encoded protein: CASSESAGGGEQYF.

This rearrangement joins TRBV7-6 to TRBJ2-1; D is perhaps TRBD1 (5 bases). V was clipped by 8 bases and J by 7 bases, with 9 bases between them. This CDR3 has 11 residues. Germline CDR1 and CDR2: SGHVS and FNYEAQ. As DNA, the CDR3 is TGTGCCAGCGGTAGGGGTAATGAGCAGTTCTTC. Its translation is CASGRGNEQFF.

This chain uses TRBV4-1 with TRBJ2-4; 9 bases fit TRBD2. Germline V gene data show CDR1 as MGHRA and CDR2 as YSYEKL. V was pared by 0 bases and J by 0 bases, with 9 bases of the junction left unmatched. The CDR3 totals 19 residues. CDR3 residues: CASSQDMLAGQVAKNIQYF. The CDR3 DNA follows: TGCGCCAGCAGCCAAGATATGCTAGCGGGGCAAGTAGCCAAAAACATTCAGTACTTC.

CDR3 DNA sequence: TGTGCCAGCAGTCCTACCGACAGGATTCATCAGCCCCAGCATTTT. It yields the protein CASSPTDRIHQPQHF. This chain links TRBV6-6 with TRBJ1-5, with a possible D match to TRBD1 (6 bases). The CDR3 loop spans 15 amino acids. V was trimmed by 5 bases and J by 5 bases, leaving 16 bases between them. Germline V lookup: CDR1 MNHNY, CDR2 SVGAGI (reference sequence).

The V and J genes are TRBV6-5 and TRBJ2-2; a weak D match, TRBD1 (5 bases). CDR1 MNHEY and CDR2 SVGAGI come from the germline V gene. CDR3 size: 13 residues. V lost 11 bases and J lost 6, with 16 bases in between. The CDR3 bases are TGTGCCTGCACCCAGGGTACTTCCGGGGAGCTGTTTTTT. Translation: CACTQGTSGELFF.